The 17 T cell receptor beta chains given below trace back to one sample, sequenced in a study of blood T cell repertoires in COVID-19. Profiling relied on immunoSEQ multiplex PCR, and the TCRdb table lists in-frame clones only, not all of them. The repertoire holds 410,000 or so clones, with roughly 89% as singletons. The sample comprised peripheral blood. The receptors derive from a woman in her thirties with active or convalescent COVID-19.

This chain connects TRBV4-1 to TRBJ2-7; 12 bases map to TRBD1. This CDR3 spans 18 amino acids. V lost 3 bases, J lost 6 bases, and 15 bases stayed unmatched. In germline, CDR1 is MGHRA, CDR2 YSYEKL. This CDR3 reads CASSHPDWGQGAHGEQYF. The CDR3 DNA sequence: TGCGCCAGCAGCCATCCTGACTGGGGACAGGGGGCGCACGGCGAGCAGTACTTC.

This chain uses TRBV10-3 with TRBJ2-7; D not resolved. V was cut by 3 bases and J by 1 base, with 10 bases left in between. This CDR3 is built from 14 residues. Germline CDR1 is ENHRY and CDR2 is SYGVKD. The CDR3 here is CAISESPTSYEQYF. As DNA, the CDR3 is TGTGCCATCAGTGAATCGCCTACTTCCTACGAGCAGTACTTC.

J is TRBJ1-1 and V is TRBV7-6, with 7 bases that match TRBD1. The germline V gene encodes CDR1 SGHVS and CDR2 FNYEAQ. With V trimmed by 5 bases and J by 2 bases, 8 bases remained unmatched. The CDR3 loop spans 15 amino acids. DNA for the CDR3: TGTGCCAGCAGCCAGGATGGGACAGCAAACACTGAAGCTTTCTTT. Amino acids: CASSQDGTANTEAFF.

The chain carries TRBV6-2 or TRBV6-3 and TRBJ1-1; D is unresolved. The V gene's germline CDR1 is MNHEY and CDR2 SVGEGT. The CDR3 sequence is 14 residues long. V lost 2 bases and J lost 1, with 8 bases in between. The CDR3 loop reads CASSYTSGNTEAFF. The DNA for the CDR3 is TGTGCCAGCAGTTACACGTCAGGGAACACTGAAGCTTTCTTT.

The chain links TRBV30 to TRBJ1-2; tentative D call: TRBD1 (5 bases). V lost 3 bases and J lost 3, with 8 bases in between. Germline V gene lookup returns CDR1 GTSNPN and CDR2 SVGIG (reference sequence). The CDR3 has 12 residues. The DNA for the CDR3 is TGTGCCTGGAGCCCAGGGCACTATGGCTACACCTTC. It encodes CAWSPGHYGYTF.

V and J are TRBV21-1 and TRBJ2-7; the table's D call TRBD2 went unverified against the DNA. TRBV21-1 is listed as a pseudogene. The length of the CDR3 is 11 residues. In nucleotides, the CDR3 is TGTGCCAGCACTCTAGCTGGCGAGCAGTACTTC. Residues: CASTLAGEQYF.

This clone was seen a handful of times. This CDR3 reads CASSDTGGVTEAFF. In nucleotides, the CDR3 is TGTGCCAGCAGTGACACAGGGGGTGTCACTGAAGCTTTCTTT. V is TRBV6-1 and J is TRBJ1-1; TRBD1 agrees at 8 bases. Germline-derived CDR1 and CDR2 are MNHNS and SASEGT. The junction had 4 bases not matched to a gene; V was cut back by 3 bases and J by 4 bases. The CDR3 has 14 amino acids.

J is TRBJ2-7 and V is TRBV6-5; 7 bases align to TRBD2. The CDR3 runs to 14 residues. V dropped 6 bases and J dropped 2; count of bases not matched to a gene: 7. Germline V gene data show CDR1 as MNHEY and CDR2 as SVGAGI. The CDR3, as DNA: TGTGCCAGCAGGCCAGCCGGGACTACCTACGAGCAGTACTTC. It specifies CASRPAGTTYEQYF.

The chain uses TRBV4-1 and TRBJ1-2; D ambiguous. CDR3 length: 16 amino acids. Germline CDR1 is MGHRA and CDR2 is YSYEKL. Trimming took 0 bases from V and 2 from J, leaving 13 bases between them. CDR3 in DNA: TGCGCCAGCAGCCAAGACGCTACAGTCATGAACTATGGCTACACCTTC. Translated, it gives CASSQDATVMNYGYTF.

The chain combines TRBV3-1 (or the pseudogene TRBV3-2) with TRBJ1-4, with D maybe TRBD1 (6 bases). CDR3 size: 15 residues. Between the trimmed V and J ends, which lost 4 bases and 13 bases, there was a span of 22 bases. Germline V gene data show CDR1 as LGHDT and CDR2 as YNNKEL (reference sequence). The DNA of the CDR3 is TGTGCCAGCAGCCCCGGGATTACAGGGAGTGTGGGACTGTTTTTT. Translation gives CASSPGITGSVGLFF.

The chain uses TRBV5-8 and TRBJ1-1, with a possible D match to TRBD1 (5 bases). V was clipped by 3 bases and J by 6 bases, with 18 bases between them. There are 15 residues in the CDR3. Germline V CDR1 and CDR2: SGHTS, YDEGEE. The CDR3 loop reads CASSWGDGPKSEAFF. For the CDR3, the DNA is TGTGCCAGCAGCTGGGGGGACGGCCCGAAATCTGAAGCTTTCTTT.

About this clone: A junction end diverges from the germline sequence, so it may reflect a read error. The chain is built from TRBV19 and TRBJ1-1; 7 bases map to TRBD1. There are 14 residues in the CDR3. Germline V gene data show CDR1 as LNHDA and CDR2 as SQIVND (reference sequence). This CDR3 is CASSIAGGRTEALF. Here the CDR3 DNA reads TGTGCCAGTAGTATCGCAGGGGGTCGTACTGAAGCTCTCTTT.

V gene TRBV5-4 combines with J gene TRBJ1-2; D gene uncertain. CDR1 is SGHNT, CDR2 YYREEE, per germline (reference sequence). V dropped 0 bases and J dropped 2 bases, with 8 bases sitting between them. The CDR3 is made up of 14 amino acids. Here the CDR3 DNA reads TGTGCCAGCAGCTTGGGCCCCGCGAACTATGGCTACACCTTC. Translation gives CASSLGPANYGYTF.

The table lists this clone with a few counts. The CDR3 protein is CASSPRQSLMNTEAFF. CDR3 DNA: TGTGCCAGCAGCCCTCGACAGAGCCTAATGAACACTGAAGCTTTCTTT. The chain couples TRBV21-1 to TRBJ1-1; the table assigns TRBD1, which was not confirmed against the DNA. TRBV21-1 is annotated as a pseudogene. The CDR3 contains 16 residues.

The chain couples TRBV12-3 or TRBV12-4 to TRBJ1-3; D call uncertain. The CDR3 extends over 13 amino acids. Between the trimmed V and J ends, which lost 1 base and 6 bases, there was a span of 7 bases. CDR3 sequence reads: CASSLGGENTIYF. The CDR3 DNA is TGTGCCAGCAGTTTAGGAGGTGAAAACACCATATATTTT.

The chain is built from TRBV5-1 and TRBJ2-7, with TRBD1 identical over 7 bases. The V gene's germline CDR1 is SGHRS and CDR2 YFSETQ. V trimming: 3 bases; J trimming: 2 bases; junction bases outside the gene matches: 2. This CDR3 has 13 residues. CDR3 region: CASSSTGTYEQYF. CDR3 nucleotide sequence: TGCGCCAGCAGCTCGACAGGGACCTACGAGCAGTACTTC.

This clone was picked up one time. The V and J genes are TRBV11-2 and TRBJ2-5, with TRBD2 matching 8 bases. Germline CDR1 and CDR2: SGHAT and FQNNGV. This CDR3 has 17 residues. The junction had 12 bases not matched to a gene; V was cut back by 1 base and J by 5 bases. CDR3 residues: CASSLVVLAGSRETQYF. The DNA of the CDR3 is TGTGCCAGCAGCTTAGTTGTATTAGCGGGATCTAGGGAGACCCAGTACTTC.